The rows below give T cell receptor beta chains drawn from one sample of a study of chemoradiotherapy in HPV16-positive cancers. TCRdb keeps only in-frame clones here, not all; method: immunoSEQ multiplex PCR. The sample has about 5,700 clones; approximately 90% are singletons. The material was blood, obtained from a patient who underwent chemoradiotherapy. All receptors come from a human donor with HPV-associated anogenital cancer. CDR3s include the opening cysteine and the closing phenylalanine or tryptophan. Fields, in order: V gene, J gene, CDR3 length, D gene, CDR3 protein. The D gene is left open where the match is weak.

v_call: TRBV14; j_call: TRBJ1-1; cdr3_length: 15; d_call: NA; cdr3_aa: CASSHMGGTNTEAFF
v_call: TRBV7-2; j_call: TRBJ2-5; cdr3_length: 15; d_call: NA; cdr3_aa: CASSLGGGRRETQYF
v_call: TRBV28; j_call: TRBJ2-5; cdr3_length: 14; d_call: NA; cdr3_aa: CATEVQFNRETQYF
v_call: TRBV6-5; j_call: TRBJ2-2; cdr3_length: 15; d_call: TRBD1; cdr3_aa: CASRAPGQGTGELFF
v_call: TRBV5-1; j_call: TRBJ1-1; cdr3_length: 18; d_call: TRBD1; cdr3_aa: CASSLRADNRGLNTEAFF
v_call: TRBV7-2; j_call: TRBJ1-6; cdr3_length: 13; d_call: NA; cdr3_aa: CASSSYLNSPLHF
v_call: TRBV15; j_call: TRBJ2-3; cdr3_length: 15; d_call: NA; cdr3_aa: CATSSGQGGKDTQYF
v_call: TRBV4-3; j_call: TRBJ1-2; cdr3_length: 15; d_call: TRBD1; cdr3_aa: CASSPGDRGNSGYTF
v_call: TRBV7-9; j_call: TRBJ2-1; cdr3_length: 15; d_call: TRBD1; cdr3_aa: CASSLVRGRGVEQFF
v_call: TRBV29-1; j_call: TRBJ2-2; cdr3_length: 17; d_call: TRBD2; cdr3_aa: CSVPRGSSGSGSGELFF
v_call: TRBV7-8; j_call: TRBJ2-1; cdr3_length: 17; d_call: TRBD2; cdr3_aa: CASSPPRAGGPYNEQFF
v_call: TRBV5-1; j_call: TRBJ2-6; cdr3_length: 16; d_call: NA; cdr3_aa: CASSKQTDSGANVLTF
v_call: TRBV5-1; j_call: TRBJ2-2; cdr3_length: 13; d_call: NA; cdr3_aa: CASTLAGWGELFF
v_call: TRBV7-3; j_call: TRBJ2-1; cdr3_length: 14; d_call: NA; cdr3_aa: CASSLWATSNEQFF
v_call: TRBV19; j_call: TRBJ2-3; cdr3_length: 15; d_call: TRBD1; cdr3_aa: CASRLMGQGGDTQYF
v_call: TRBV28; j_call: TRBJ2-2; cdr3_length: 14; d_call: NA; cdr3_aa: CASSTASVLGELFF
v_call: TRBV19; j_call: TRBJ2-1; cdr3_length: 14; d_call: TRBD2; cdr3_aa: CATSGLAGGGEQFF
v_call: TRBV5-4; j_call: TRBJ2-3; cdr3_length: 16; d_call: TRBD2; cdr3_aa: CASSLPLAGGADTQYF
v_call: TRBV5-6; j_call: TRBJ1-5; cdr3_length: 14; d_call: NA; cdr3_aa: CASSLGSTRQPQHF
v_call: TRBV4-1; j_call: TRBJ1-2; cdr3_length: 13; d_call: TRBD1; cdr3_aa: CASRRDRDYGYTF
v_call: TRBV7-9; j_call: TRBJ2-3; cdr3_length: 14; d_call: NA; cdr3_aa: CASSLDWDTDTQYF
v_call: TRBV7-3; j_call: TRBJ2-2; cdr3_length: 14; d_call: NA; cdr3_aa: CASSLLANTGELFF
v_call: TRBV15; j_call: TRBJ2-1; cdr3_length: 16; d_call: TRBD2; cdr3_aa: CATSRSGGGGADEQFF
v_call: TRBV10-3; j_call: TRBJ2-7; cdr3_length: 15; d_call: NA; cdr3_aa: CAISDPAFSYYEQYF
v_call: TRBV7-2; j_call: TRBJ2-1; cdr3_length: 13; d_call: NA; cdr3_aa: CANGDFSYNEQFF
v_call: TRBV9; j_call: TRBJ2-2; cdr3_length: 14; d_call: TRBD1; cdr3_aa: CASSGDRDTGELFF
v_call: TRBV4-1; j_call: TRBJ1-1; cdr3_length: 13; d_call: NA; cdr3_aa: CASSRGASTEAFF
v_call: TRBV5-1; j_call: TRBJ2-5; cdr3_length: 16; d_call: NA; cdr3_aa: CASSFTSTKYQETQYF
v_call: TRBV5-6; j_call: TRBJ1-2; cdr3_length: 16; d_call: NA; cdr3_aa: CASSYGRGWTNYGYTF
v_call: TRBV19; j_call: TRBJ1-2; cdr3_length: 13; d_call: NA; cdr3_aa: CASSRTERDGYTF
v_call: TRBV4-1; j_call: TRBJ1-5; cdr3_length: 18; d_call: TRBD1; cdr3_aa: CASSHGTGGPYSNQPQHF
v_call: TRBV5-6; j_call: TRBJ1-4; cdr3_length: 16; d_call: NA; cdr3_aa: CASSLGRLATNEKLFF
v_call: TRBV11-3; j_call: TRBJ2-1; cdr3_length: 14; d_call: NA; cdr3_aa: CASSQPGPYNEQFF
v_call: TRBV27; j_call: TRBJ1-2; cdr3_length: 15; d_call: NA; cdr3_aa: CASSLWPGDNYGYTF
v_call: TRBV19; j_call: TRBJ2-7; cdr3_length: 13; d_call: TRBD1; cdr3_aa: CASGGTGPYEQYF
v_call: TRBV7-2; j_call: TRBJ2-5; cdr3_length: 17; d_call: TRBD2; cdr3_aa: CASSKGLALLLQETQYF
v_call: TRBV9; j_call: TRBJ2-3; cdr3_length: 16; d_call: TRBD1; cdr3_aa: CASSVLTGQSTDTQYF
v_call: TRBV28; j_call: TRBJ2-1; cdr3_length: 17; d_call: NA; cdr3_aa: CASSSRQFLSSYNEQFF
v_call: TRBV5-1; j_call: TRBJ1-3; cdr3_length: 18; d_call: NA; cdr3_aa: CASSLESHPGISGNTIYF
v_call: TRBV7-9; j_call: TRBJ2-2; cdr3_length: 16; d_call: TRBD1; cdr3_aa: CASSAPGQGNTGELFF
v_call: TRBV6-1; j_call: TRBJ1-2; cdr3_length: 15; d_call: NA; cdr3_aa: CASSPDRRVLYGYTF
v_call: TRBV5-6; j_call: TRBJ2-7; cdr3_length: 14; d_call: NA; cdr3_aa: CASSFSRTTYEQYF
v_call: TRBV28; j_call: TRBJ1-5; cdr3_length: 17; d_call: TRBD1; cdr3_aa: CASPPTGAPTFNQPQHF
v_call: TRBV28; j_call: TRBJ1-1; cdr3_length: 14; d_call: TRBD1; cdr3_aa: CASRVRDSLPEAFF
v_call: TRBV19; j_call: TRBJ1-1; cdr3_length: 16; d_call: NA; cdr3_aa: CASSLGPAALNTEAFF
v_call: TRBV7-2; j_call: TRBJ2-7; cdr3_length: 19; d_call: TRBD2; cdr3_aa: CASSLSPGLAGGPWDEQYF
v_call: TRBV7-9; j_call: TRBJ1-6; cdr3_length: 16; d_call: NA; cdr3_aa: CASSSRDLRGNSPLHF
v_call: TRBV7-6; j_call: TRBJ2-3; cdr3_length: 18; d_call: TRBD2; cdr3_aa: CASSSGGSTSGKTDTQYF
v_call: TRBV18; j_call: TRBJ2-3; cdr3_length: 16; d_call: NA; cdr3_aa: CASSPTGTFSTDTQYF
v_call: TRBV7-8; j_call: TRBJ2-3; cdr3_length: 14; d_call: NA; cdr3_aa: CASSSFGNTDTQYF